Here is one T cell receptor beta chain with its context. Authors' data handling: Reference gene primer amplification gave estimated nucleated cell counts. The data were produced by immunoSEQ multiplex PCR, yet TCRdb's version contains in-frame clones alone and is incomplete. Clonal size and the V and J genes are those of that table, whereas D and trimming came from the DNA. The profile shows 35,000 to 50,000 clones, approximately 70% of them singletons. This entry is derived from a study of blood T cell repertoires in COVID-19. Turning to the study itself: Italy, Spain and the United States were the sources of the convalescent and acute COVID-19 samples. T cells, B-cell-depleted T cells, or PBMCs provided the cDNA or gDNA that served as material.

The J segment lost 9 bases and the V segment lost 0 bases, leaving 12 bases of the junction unmatched. The length of the CDR3 is 16 residues. Germline loops: CDR1 SNHLY, CDR2 FYNNEI. The source of this sequence is a man older than 75 with acute or convalescent COVID-19. V gene TRBV2 combines with J gene TRBJ1-2; 8 nucleotides align to TRBD1. Material for sequencing was peripheral blood. CDR3 residues: CASSEAAGTGRTSYTF. The CDR3, as DNA: TGTGCCAGCAGTGAAGCGGCTGGGACAGGTCGGACAAGCTACACCTTC.